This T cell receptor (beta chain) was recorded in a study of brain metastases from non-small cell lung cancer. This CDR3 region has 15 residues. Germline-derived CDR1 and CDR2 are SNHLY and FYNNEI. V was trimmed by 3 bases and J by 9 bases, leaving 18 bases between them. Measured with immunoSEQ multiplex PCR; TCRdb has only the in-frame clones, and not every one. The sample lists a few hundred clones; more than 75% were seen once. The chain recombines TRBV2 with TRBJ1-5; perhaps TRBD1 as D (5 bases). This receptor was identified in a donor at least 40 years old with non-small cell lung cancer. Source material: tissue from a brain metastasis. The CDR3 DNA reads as TGTGCCAGCAGTGAGGGGGAGGGAGACCCTGGGCCCCAGCATTTT. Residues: CASSEGEGDPGPQHF.